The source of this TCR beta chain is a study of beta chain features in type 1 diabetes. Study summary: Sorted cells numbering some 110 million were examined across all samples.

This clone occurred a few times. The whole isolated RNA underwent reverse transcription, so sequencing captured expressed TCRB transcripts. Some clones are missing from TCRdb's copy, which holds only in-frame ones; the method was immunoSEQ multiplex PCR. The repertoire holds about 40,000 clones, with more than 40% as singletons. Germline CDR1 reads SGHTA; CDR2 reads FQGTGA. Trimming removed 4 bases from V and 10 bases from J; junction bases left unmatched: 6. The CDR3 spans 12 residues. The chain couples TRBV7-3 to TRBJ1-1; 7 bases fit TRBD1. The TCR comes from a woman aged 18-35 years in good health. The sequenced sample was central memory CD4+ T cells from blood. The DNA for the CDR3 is TGTGCCAGCAGCTCACAGGGGCAGGGAGCTTTCTTT. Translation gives CASSSQGQGAFF.